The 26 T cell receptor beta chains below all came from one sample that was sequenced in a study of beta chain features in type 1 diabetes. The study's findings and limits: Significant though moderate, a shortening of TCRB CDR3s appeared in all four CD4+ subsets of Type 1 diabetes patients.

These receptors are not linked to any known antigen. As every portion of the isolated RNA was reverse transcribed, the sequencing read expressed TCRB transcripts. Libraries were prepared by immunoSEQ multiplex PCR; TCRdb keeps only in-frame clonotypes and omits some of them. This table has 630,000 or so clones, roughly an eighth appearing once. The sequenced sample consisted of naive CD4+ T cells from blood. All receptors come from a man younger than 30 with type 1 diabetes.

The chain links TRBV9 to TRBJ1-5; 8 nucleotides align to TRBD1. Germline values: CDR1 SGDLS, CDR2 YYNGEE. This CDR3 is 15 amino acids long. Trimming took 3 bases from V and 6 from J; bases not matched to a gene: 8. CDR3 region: CASSATDRGSQPQHF. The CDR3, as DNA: TGTGCCAGCAGCGCCACCGACAGGGGTAGTCAGCCCCAGCATTTT.

The CDR3 DNA is TGTGCCAGCAGCGGAGGGGGTTCAGGACAACCGCTCCTCACAGATACGCAGTATTTT. Protein product: CASSGGGSGQPLLTDTQYF. The gene calls are TRBV9 and TRBJ2-3, with D possibly TRBD1 on 6 matching bases. The germline gives CDR1 SGDLS, CDR2 YYNGEE. CDR3 size: 19 residues. The V gene lost 3 bases and the J gene lost 2 bases, with 25 bases spanning the gap.

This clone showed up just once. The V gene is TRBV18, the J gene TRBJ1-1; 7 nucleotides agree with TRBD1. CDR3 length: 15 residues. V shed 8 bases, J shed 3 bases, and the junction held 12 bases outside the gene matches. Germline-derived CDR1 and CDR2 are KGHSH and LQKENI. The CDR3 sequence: CASGTAVQSYTEAFF. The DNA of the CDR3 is TGTGCCAGCGGGACAGCTGTACAATCTTACACTGAAGCTTTCTTT.

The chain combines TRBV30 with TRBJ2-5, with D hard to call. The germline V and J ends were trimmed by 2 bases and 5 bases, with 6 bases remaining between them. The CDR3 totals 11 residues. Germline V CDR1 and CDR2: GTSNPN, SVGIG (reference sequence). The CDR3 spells CAWSLWETQYF. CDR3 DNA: TGTGCCTGGAGTTTATGGGAGACCCAGTACTTC.

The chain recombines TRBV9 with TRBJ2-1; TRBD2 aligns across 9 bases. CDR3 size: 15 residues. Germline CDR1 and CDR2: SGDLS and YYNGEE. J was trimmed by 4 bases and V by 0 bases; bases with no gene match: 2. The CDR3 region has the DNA TGTGCCAGCAGCGTAGCTAGCGGGGTTTACAATGAGCAGTTCTTC. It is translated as CASSVASGVYNEQFF.

This CDR3 reads CASSQDGSYGYTF. CDR3 bases: TGCGCCAGCAGCCAAGACGGCAGCTATGGCTACACCTTC. The chain links TRBV4-3 to TRBJ1-2; no clear D. CDR1 LGHNA and CDR2 YSLEER come from the germline V gene. Trimming pared 0 bases from V and 4 bases from J, leaving 6 bases between. The CDR3 runs to 13 residues.

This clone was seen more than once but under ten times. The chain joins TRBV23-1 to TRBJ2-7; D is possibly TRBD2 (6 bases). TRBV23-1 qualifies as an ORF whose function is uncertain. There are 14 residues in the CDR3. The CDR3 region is CEEGWPEGAYEQYF. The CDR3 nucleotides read TGCGAGGAGGGGTGGCCGGAAGGTGCCTACGAGCAGTACTTC.

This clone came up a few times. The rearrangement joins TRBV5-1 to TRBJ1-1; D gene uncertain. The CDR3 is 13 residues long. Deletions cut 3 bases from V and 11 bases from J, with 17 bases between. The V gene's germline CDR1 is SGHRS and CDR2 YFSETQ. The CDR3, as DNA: TGCGCCAGCAGCTGGAACTTGGGGAGTGACGCTTTCTTT. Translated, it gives CASSWNLGSDAFF.

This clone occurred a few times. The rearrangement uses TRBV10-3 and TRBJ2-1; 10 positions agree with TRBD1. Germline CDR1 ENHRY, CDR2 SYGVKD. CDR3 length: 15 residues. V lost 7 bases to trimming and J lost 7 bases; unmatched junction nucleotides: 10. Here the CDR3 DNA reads TGTGCCATCACCGTAACTCCGGGACAGGGGAATGAGCAGTTCTTC. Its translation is CAITVTPGQGNEQFF.

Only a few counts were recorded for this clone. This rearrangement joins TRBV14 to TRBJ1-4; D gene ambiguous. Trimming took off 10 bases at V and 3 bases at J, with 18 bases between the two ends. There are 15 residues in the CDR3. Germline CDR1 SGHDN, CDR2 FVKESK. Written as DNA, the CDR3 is TGTGCCACCCGAAATAGTGGTTCGGCTAATGAAAAACTGTTTTTT. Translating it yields CATRNSGSANEKLFF.

The CDR3 sequence: CASSRIGTDTQYF. The CDR3 DNA follows: TGTGCCAGCAGCCGCATTGGCACAGATACGCAGTATTTT. The V and J genes are TRBV7-2 and TRBJ2-3; no reliable D call. The ends were cut back, 5 bases at V and 1 base at J, with 7 bases in the middle. There are 13 residues in the CDR3. Germline assignment: CDR1 SGHTA and CDR2 FQGNSA.

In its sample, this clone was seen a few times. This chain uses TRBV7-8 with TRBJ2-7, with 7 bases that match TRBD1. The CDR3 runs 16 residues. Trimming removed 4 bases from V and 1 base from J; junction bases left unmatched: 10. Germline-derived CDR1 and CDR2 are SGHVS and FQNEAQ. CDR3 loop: CASSSDTGATSYEQYF. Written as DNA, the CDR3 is TGTGCCAGCAGCTCTGATACAGGGGCAACGTCCTACGAGCAGTACTTC.

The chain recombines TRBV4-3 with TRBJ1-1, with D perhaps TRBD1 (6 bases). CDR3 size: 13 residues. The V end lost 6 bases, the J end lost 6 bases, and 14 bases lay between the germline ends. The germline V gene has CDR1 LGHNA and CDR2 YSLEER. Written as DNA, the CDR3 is TGCGCCAGCAGACGACAGGTCCTCGCTGAAGCTTTCTTT. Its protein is CASRRQVLAEAFF.

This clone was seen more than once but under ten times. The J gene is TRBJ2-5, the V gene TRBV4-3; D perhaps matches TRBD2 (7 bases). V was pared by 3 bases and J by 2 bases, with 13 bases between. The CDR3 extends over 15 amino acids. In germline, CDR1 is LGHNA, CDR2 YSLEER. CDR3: CASSHGGARQETQYF. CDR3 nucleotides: TGCGCCAGCAGCCATGGGGGGGCTCGGCAAGAGACCCAGTACTTC.

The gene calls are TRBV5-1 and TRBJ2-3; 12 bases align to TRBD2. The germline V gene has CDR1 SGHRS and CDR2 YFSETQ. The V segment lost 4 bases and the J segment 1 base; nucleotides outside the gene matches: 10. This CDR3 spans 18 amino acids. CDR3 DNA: TGCGCCAGCAGCCCGGTACTAGCGGGGGGAACGGGCACAGATACGCAGTATTTT. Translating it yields CASSPVLAGGTGTDTQYF.

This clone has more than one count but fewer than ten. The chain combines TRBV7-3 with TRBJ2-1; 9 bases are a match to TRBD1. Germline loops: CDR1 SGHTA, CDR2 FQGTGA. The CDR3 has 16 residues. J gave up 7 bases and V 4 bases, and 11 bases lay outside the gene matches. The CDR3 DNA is TGTGCCAGCAGCTCTTTAGGGACAGGGACCGATAATGAGCAGTTCTTC. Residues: CASSSLGTGTDNEQFF.

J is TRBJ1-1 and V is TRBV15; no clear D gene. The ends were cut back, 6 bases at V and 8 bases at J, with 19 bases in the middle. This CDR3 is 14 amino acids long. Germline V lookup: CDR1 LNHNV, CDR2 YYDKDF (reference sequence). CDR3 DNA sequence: TGTGCCACCAGTGGTCGGTTTGTAAAGATAGAAGCTTTCTTT. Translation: CATSGRFVKIEAFF. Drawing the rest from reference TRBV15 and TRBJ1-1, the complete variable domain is DAMVIQNPRYQVTQFGKPVTLSCSQTLNHNVMYWYQQKSSQAPKLLFHYYDKDFNNEADTPDNFQSRRPNTSFCFLDIRSPGLGDTAMYLCATSGRFVKIEAFFGQGTRLTVV.

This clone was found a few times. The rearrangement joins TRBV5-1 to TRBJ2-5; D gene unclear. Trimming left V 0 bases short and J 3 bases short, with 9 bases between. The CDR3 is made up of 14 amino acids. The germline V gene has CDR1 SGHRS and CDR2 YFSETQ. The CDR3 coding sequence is TGCGCCAGCAGCTTGGAGGGTACGGAAGAGACCCAGTACTTC. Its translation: CASSLEGTEETQYF.

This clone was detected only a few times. The CDR3 nucleotides read TGTGCCAGCAGACAGACAGGGAAATCACCCCTCCACTTT. Protein: CASRQTGKSPLHF. The rearrangement uses TRBV2 and TRBJ1-6; 7 bases are shared with TRBD1. V trimming: 6 bases; J trimming: 10 bases; junction bases outside the gene matches: 6. The CDR3 covers 13 residues. Per the germline V gene, CDR1 is SNHLY and CDR2 is FYNNEI.

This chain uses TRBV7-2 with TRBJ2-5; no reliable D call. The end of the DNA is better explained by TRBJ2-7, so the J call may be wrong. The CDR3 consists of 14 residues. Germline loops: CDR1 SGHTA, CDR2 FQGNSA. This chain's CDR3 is CASSFGRLYYEQYF. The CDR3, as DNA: TGTGCCAGCAGCTTTGGTCGATTATATTACGAGCAGTACTTC.

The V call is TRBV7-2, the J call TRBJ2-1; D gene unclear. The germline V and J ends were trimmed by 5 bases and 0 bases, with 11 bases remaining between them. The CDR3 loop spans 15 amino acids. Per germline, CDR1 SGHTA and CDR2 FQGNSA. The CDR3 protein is CASSPDYSSYNEQFF. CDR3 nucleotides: TGTGCCAGCAGCCCAGATTACAGCTCCTACAATGAGCAGTTCTTC.

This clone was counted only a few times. CDR3 in DNA: TGTGCCAGCAACGCAGGAGTGGATAGACTGTTTTTT. Its translation is CASNAGVDRLFF. V is TRBV2 and J is TRBJ1-4; D uncertain. The CDR3 loop spans 12 amino acids. CDR1 is SNHLY, CDR2 FYNNEI, per germline. Trimming removed 7 bases from V and 13 bases from J, with 16 bases in between. Based on the CDR3 plus reference TRBV2 and TRBJ1-4, the full variable domain is EPEVTQTPSHQVTQMGQEVILRCVPISNHLYFYWYRQILGQKVEFLVSFYNNEISEKSEIFDDQFSVERPDGSNFTLKIRSTKLEDSAMYFCASNAGVDRLFFGSGTQLSVL.

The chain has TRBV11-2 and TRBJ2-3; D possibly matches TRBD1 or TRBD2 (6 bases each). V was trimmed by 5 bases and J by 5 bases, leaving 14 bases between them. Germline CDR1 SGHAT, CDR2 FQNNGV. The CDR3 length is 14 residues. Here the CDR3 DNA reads TGTGCCAGCAGCATCCCCGGGGGCGGAGATACGCAGTATTTT. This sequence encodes CASSIPGGGDTQYF.

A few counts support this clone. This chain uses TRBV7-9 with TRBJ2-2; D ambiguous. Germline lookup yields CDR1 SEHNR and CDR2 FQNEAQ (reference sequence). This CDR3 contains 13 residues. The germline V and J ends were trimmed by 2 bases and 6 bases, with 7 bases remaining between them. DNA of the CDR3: TGTGCCAGCAGCTTAAGTCAGGCCGGGGAGCTGTTTTTT. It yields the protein CASSLSQAGELFF.

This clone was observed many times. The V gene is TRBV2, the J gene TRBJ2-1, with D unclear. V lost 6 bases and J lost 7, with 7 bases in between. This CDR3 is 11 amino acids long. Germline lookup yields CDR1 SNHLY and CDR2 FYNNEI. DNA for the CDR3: TGTGCCAGCAGGGAGTGGAATGAGCAGTTCTTC. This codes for CASREWNEQFF.

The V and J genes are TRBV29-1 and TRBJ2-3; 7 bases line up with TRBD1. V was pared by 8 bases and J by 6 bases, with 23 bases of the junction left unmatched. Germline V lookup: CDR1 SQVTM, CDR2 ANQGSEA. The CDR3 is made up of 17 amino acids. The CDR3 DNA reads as TGCAGCTCATACTCTCGAGAGGGGGCTTCCCCTAGGGATACGCAGTATTTT. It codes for CSSYSREGASPRDTQYF.